A selection of T cell receptor beta chains follows, all from one sample in a study of cytomegalovirus exposure and HLA in healthy donors. Profiled with immunoSEQ multiplex PCR; TCRdb holds only in-frame clones, not every one. Counted here are 150,000 to 200,000 clones, roughly 87% occurring once; the ten biggest clones make up roughly 0.24%. Sequencing used PBMCs. These receptors all stem from a girl under three years old in good health and CMV-seronegative. Each CDR3 is given with its conserved first and last residue.

CASSRQGFNSPLHF TRBV7-2
CASSGLDYGYTF TRBV5-6
CASSFSEGLSSYEQYF TRBV7-9
CAWSAGWTEAFF TRBV30
CASSLKTGLNEQFF TRBV7-3
CASSQSGQGLLLYTF TRBV4-2
CASSERTGIYEQYF TRBV10-1
CASSPGNPGQPQHF TRBV19
CASSISLVRTGELFF TRBV19
CASSVGGRSYNEQFF TRBV9
CASSIREVSQPQHF TRBV19
CASSLWDSGGPYEQYF TRBV18
CASSLSGGGYTDTQYF TRBV27
CASSIVDRANEKLFF TRBV19
CASSPGLAGAAQETQYF TRBV18
CASSPLPGQGAGEQYF TRBV18
CASSLSGEGYGYTF TRBV7-2
CASSPREGRTDTQYF TRBV5-1
CASSQDPMRSTRRTSGYEQYF TRBV4-1
CASSPLGYGYEQYF TRBV7-9
CASRMTSGYTDTQYF TRBV6-1
CASSYRVTGELFF TRBV7-2
CASSLTGRQGARTDTQYF TRBV11-2
CASIWSATLGGGYTF TRBV28
CASSRSGLEEQYF TRBV4-1
CSSSLGPVLTF TRBV7-9
CACARAGGPEPPDTQYF TRBV30
CASSEPGGAGTEAFF TRBV6-1
CAWSTGTGGYNEQFF TRBV30
CAISSRGLDGYEQYF TRBV10-3
CASSEAGASYEQYF TRBV6-1
CASSQEDRGGYEQYF TRBV4-3
CASRQGGNQPQHF TRBV27
CASSLSPARTSGGIRQTQYF TRBV27
CASSIGSHRGRNTEAFF TRBV19
CASSLGQGAGNYGYTF TRBV7-9
CASSTRNSQGVGYEQYF TRBV7-8
CASSVGPEPRGYDYTF TRBV9
CASSLSGLGRTYEQYF TRBV27
CASSLGTEYEQYF TRBV7-2
CASSETHTGEEAFF TRBV6-1
CASSPRGGVDTEAFF TRBV5-4
CASSLSYSYEQYF TRBV28
CASSRAGGLTEAFF TRBV9
CASSQGDRDYEQYF TRBV4-1
CASIGSTTDAFF TRBV4-1
CAISAKDPAGSAPGELFF TRBV10-3
CASTPSGGNNEQFF TRBV4-1
CASSVEHFYEQYF TRBV25-1
CASSSTGTKNIQYF TRBV5-6
CASSQSGGMETQYF TRBV7-6
CASRPTGDLTDTQYF TRBV19
CASSTQERSNQPQHF TRBV4-2
CSVDFTAAGEQYF TRBV29-1
CASSPTGGGNTEAFF TRBV9
CASSLVPGVPYEQYF TRBV5-5
CASSYERTYEQYF TRBV6-6
CASSLPGGLNYGYTF TRBV5-1
CASSLDVGLNEQFF TRBV7-2
CASSKARQGVGYTF TRBV21-1